Listed here is a single T cell receptor beta chain. Its antigen is not yet known. No much larger clone exists at a distance of one base, and base qualities are not known. The CDR3 numbers 15 residues from cysteine through phenylalanine. The kept DNA is CDR3 alone, 45 bases in frame from the first base. The CDR1 and CDR2 encoded by the germline V gene (reference sequence) are SEHNR and FQNEAQ. V ends up 5 bases short and J 5 bases short, with an unmatched junction base count of 9. The library came from multiplex PCR. Sequencing instrument: Illumina HiSeq 4000. iRepertoire HTBI primers and Arm-PCR amplification of CDR3 regions were used to construct TCR beta libraries. Before sequencing, the PCR products went through gel purification. The authors' analysis ran thus. A total of 62 TRBV and 14 TRBJ segments were identified across samples and were used for gene usage analysis of CDR3 amino acid clonotypes. COPE and FqMerger were used to merge the filtered high-quality paired reads into contigs. BLAST was used to align contigs to the IMGT TRBV, TRBD and TRBJ reference genes, and CDR3 was defined following IMGT. Any clonotype with a frequency above 0.1% was counted as a highly expanded clone. Shannon entropy served as the measure of repertoire diversity, while the Gini coefficient captured V-J evenness. A clonotype found in more than one individual was treated as public. The public reads were run again by TCRdb, first through fastp at Q25 and then through MiXCR, and only productive beta chains were kept. Merged by CDR3 protein, the rows form single entries marked with the most common genes and DNA. The V and J calls were determined by TCRdb, not by the authors. This sample gives 680,000 or so distinct CDR3 sequences in total; around 15% of them show up just once. Jointly, the top ten make up approximately 20% of the sample.

The sample belongs to a study of regulatory T cells in long-lasting Graves disease (TCRdb year 2021). For the wider study: Patients with newly diagnosed Graves' disease had been on antithyroid drugs for under 3 months. Peripheral blood TCR sequencing and RNA sequencing compared persistent Graves' disease patients with newly diagnosed Graves' disease patients. The study was registered as a clinical trial and conducted in China. A total of roughly 35 samples underwent TCR sequencing: about 13 from persistent and some 20 from newly diagnosed Graves' disease patients. The study at large found these results: Compared with newly diagnosed patients, patients with persistent Graves' disease had lower TCR Shannon entropy and fewer highly expanded clones, which suggests clonal expansion. The study examined only peripheral blood because the primary lesion, thyroid tissue, could not be accessed. Only the TCR beta chain was sequenced and analyzed. The authors acknowledged the small sample size as a limitation that may reduce accuracy. Preferential use of TRBV28, TRBJ1-2 and TRBJ2-5 was observed in persistent disease, whereas TRBV20-1 and TRBJ2-1 were favored in newly diagnosed disease. A larger number of public clonotypes was shared among persistent patients (over 2,500) than among newly diagnosed patients (around 970).

Per the publication, the time point label means: newly diagnosed GD, antithyroid drugs for less than 3 months. RNA was extracted from PBMCs in TRIzol for both TCR sequencing and RNA sequencing. The diagnosis of Graves' disease was made according to American Thyroid Association guidelines. The patients came from an endocrinology department in Xi'an, China. From each patient, around 9 milliliters of peripheral blood was collected into an EDTA anticoagulant tube. Ficoll Paque Plus density gradient separation was used to isolate PBMCs, and no additional T cell sorting was done. An Agilent 2100 Bioanalyzer and agarose gel were used to assess RNA quality, and a NanoDrop 2000 was used to measure RNA concentration. These same data were also listed under a study on T cells in Graves' hyperthyroidism and ophthalmopathy. The second source states: Stable Graves' hyperthyroidism was defined as the absence of progression to ophthalmopathy over 18 months of follow-up. Hyperthyroidism patients were newly diagnosed, with disease duration under 2 months, and aged 18 to 65 years. Any patient with an uncontrolled infection, another autoimmune disease, pregnancy or lactation was excluded. Diagnoses were established on the basis of clinical symptoms, serum thyroxine and TRAb, thyroid ultrasound, and orbital computed tomography. The TCR CDR3 was subjected to a first round of RT-PCR using the HTBI primer set and the Qiagen OneStep RT-PCR kit. Blood samples also contained most of the expanded thyroid clonotypes (frequency above 0.001), which suggests that blood repertoires may reflect thyroid immune responses. In cross-validation, a model built on a 13 V-J signature told ophthalmopathy apart from stable hyperthyroidism with 85% to 90% sensitivity and roughly 81% specificity, and in testing the same model reached 80%/75%. In validation, the model predicted progression to ophthalmopathy with 60% to 71% sensitivity and approximately 74% specificity, a median of 6.5 months before onset. To identify distinguishing TCR V-J signatures, a discovery cohort of around 98 patients was used, comprising 43 with Graves' ophthalmopathy and 55 to 65 with stable Graves' hyperthyroidism. Whether ophthalmopathy could be predicted prospectively was tested in an independent validation cohort made up of fewer than 20 hyperthyroidism patients plus 17 patients who later progressed to ophthalmopathy. The 75 to 100 discovery patients were divided at random into training and test sets in a 7:3 ratio. The study also compared thyroid tissue and blood T-cell repertoires from about six Graves' hyperthyroidism patients. After blood sampling, hyperthyroidism patients were treated with methimazole at a starting dose of 30 mg daily, and ophthalmopathy patients were treated with high-dose intravenous methylprednisolone. The libraries were constructed in a second round of multiplex PCR and then size-selected and purified. Paired-end sequencing of the libraries was performed with 100 bp reads on an Illumina HiSeq2000. SOAPnuke was used to process the raw data, throwing out any read that contained adapters or uncalled bases, had a mean Phred below 15, or lacked an exact constant-primer or identifier match. High-quality paired reads were merged using COPE v1.2.5, and each unique nucleotide sequence was defined as a clonotype. MiTCR v1.1 was used to align clonotypes to the IMGT TRBV, TRBD and TRBJ reference segments. The analysis included only V-J combinations with a frequency above 0.0001, which together covered roughly 99% of the repertoires. A TCS score was defined as the ratio between F50 (clonal expansion) and ExV (chaos), using BLOSUM62-based TCRdist between CDR3 peptides within each V-J. Welch's t-statistics and random forest reduced 500 to 550 V-J features to some 14, which were used in a naive Bayes classifier (R e1071). No statistical method was used to set the sample size in advance, and investigators knew the group allocation. TCR Vbeta CDR3 sequencing of some 140 peripheral blood samples (roughly 41 ophthalmopathy, about 74 hyperthyroidism and roughly 17 progressor patients) is reported in the paper.

This clonotype was obtained from a woman in her twenties or thirties with Graves disease. Donor details come from another sample of the same person, matched by shared clones. The sequencing here drew on peripheral blood mononuclear cells (PBMCs), taken at new diagnosis, from a patient treated with antithyroid drugs. The sequence is built from TRBV7-9 and TRBJ2-5, with 9 bases in between that match TRBD2. DNA sequence: TGTGCCAGCAGCCATAGCGGGGGATCCCGGGAGACCCAGTACTTC. This encodes CASSHSGGSRETQYF.